This T cell receptor (beta chain) was found in a study of metastatic and nonmetastatic thyroid tumors. Overall study context: Repertoire comparison spanned blood and tumor or nodule tissue of malignant and benign thyroid patients.

Overall study results and limits: Reported TCR beta diversity, measured in blood and tumor, was significantly higher for malignant thyroid tumors than for benign nodules.

Treatment of any kind had been given to no patient before thyroid surgery. Original analysis: For papillary thyroid cancer, a distant-metastasis classifier was constructed from CDR3 differences observed across clinicopathological groups. TCRdb reanalyzed the PCR reads with MiXCR. The V and J calls, along with clone size, are taken from TCRdb and not from the paper's own processing. The profile shows 30,000 to 35,000 clones, 15% of them singletons. This clone is medium-sized by share. The target antigen is unknown. The germline V gene has CDR1 MNHNS and CDR2 SASEGT. The CDR3 totals 14 residues. V lost 6 bases and J lost 1, with 9 bases in between.

The sequence was collected from a male donor with papillary thyroid cancer or a benign thyroid nodule (not recorded which). Some clones in this sample may be carry-over from other donors' samples. Sequencing used blood. This chain links TRBV6-1 with TRBJ2-2, with D tentatively TRBD2 (6 bases). CDR3 loop: CASRAGLNTGELFF. As DNA, the CDR3 is TGTGCCAGCAGGGCGGGATTGAACACCGGGGAGCTGTTTTTT.